The next 21 T cell receptor beta chains were all read from a single sample in a study of blood T cell repertoires in COVID-19. Clones were read by immunoSEQ multiplex PCR, and TCRdb kept only the in-frame ones, dropping some. This table holds 37,000 or so clones, about 74% found once. Sequenced sample: peripheral blood. These TCRs come from a man aged 55 to 70 with active COVID-19.

The rearrangement links TRBV7-6 to TRBJ2-7; 9 bases are shared with TRBD2. The CDR3 extends over 14 amino acids. CDR1 is SGHVS and CDR2 is FNYEAQ in the germline V gene. J gave up 6 bases and V 3 bases, and 6 bases lay outside the gene matches. The CDR3 here is CASSLAGGRSEQYF. The CDR3 DNA follows: TGTGCCAGCAGCTTGGCGGGGGGGCGGAGCGAGCAGTACTTC.

The chain joins TRBV7-9 to TRBJ2-1, with 8 bases matching TRBD2. The CDR3 covers 19 residues. The trim removed 4 bases at V and 6 bases at J, leaving 20 bases unmatched. Germline V lookup: CDR1 SEHNR, CDR2 FQNEAQ (reference sequence). Here the CDR3 reads CASSSLQGVAGPGGNEQFF. The CDR3 nucleotides are TGTGCCAGCAGCTCTCTGCAGGGAGTAGCGGGGCCGGGAGGCAATGAGCAGTTCTTC.

This chain uses TRBV6-5 with TRBJ2-7; TRBD1 agrees at 10 bases. The CDR3 totals 14 residues. The trim removed 2 bases at V and 3 bases at J, leaving 1 base unmatched. The germline V gene encodes CDR1 MNHEY and CDR2 SVGAGI. The CDR3 bases are TGTGCCAGCAGTTACCGGACAGGGGGCTACGAGCAGTACTTC. As protein: CASSYRTGGYEQYF.

This clone appeared a single time. This chain uses TRBV28 with TRBJ2-5, with D possibly matching TRBD1 (7 bases). The CDR3 length is 14 residues. Germline values: CDR1 MDHEN, CDR2 SYDVKM. V was trimmed by 2 bases and J by 5 bases, leaving 12 bases between them. CDR3 sequence reads: CASSLPRGEETQYF. CDR3 DNA sequence: TGTGCCAGCAGTTTACCCAGGGGGGAGGAGACCCAGTACTTC.

The rearrangement links TRBV30 to TRBJ1-2; no clear D gene. CDR1 and CDR2 from the germline V gene are GTSNPN and SVGIG (reference sequence). The CDR3 is made up of 13 amino acids. The germline V and J ends were trimmed by 5 bases and 6 bases, with 16 bases remaining between them. CDR3: CAWLRWTGDGYTF. In DNA, the CDR3 is TGTGCCTGGTTAAGGTGGACCGGGGATGGCTACACCTTC. Combining the CDR3 with reference TRBV30 and TRBJ1-2 gives the whole variable domain SQTIHQWPATLVQPVGSPLSLECTVEGTSNPNLYWYRQAAGRGLQLLFYSVGIGQISSEVPQNLSASRPQDRQFILSSKKLLLSDSGFYLCAWLRWTGDGYTFGSGTRLTVV.

The chain is built from TRBV6-5 and TRBJ2-7; 7 positions match TRBD2. Looked up from germline, CDR1 is MNHEY and CDR2 is SVGAGI. V was pared by 3 bases and J by 2 bases, with 7 bases of the junction left unmatched. CDR3 length: 15 residues. The CDR3 region is CASSYSSGTAYEQYF. The CDR3 nucleotides are TGTGCCAGCAGTTATTCCAGCGGGACCGCCTACGAGCAGTACTTC.

This clone has a handful of counts. CDR3 sequence: CAWSSRNEQYF. The DNA of the CDR3 is TGTGCCTGGAGTAGCCGAAACGAGCAGTACTTC. The V call is TRBV30, the J call TRBJ2-7; D is uncertain. The germline CDR1 and CDR2 sequences are GTSNPN and SVGIG (reference sequence). The CDR3 totals 11 residues. V dropped 2 bases and J dropped 5 bases, with 7 bases sitting between them. The full variable domain, rest sourced from reference TRBV30 and TRBJ2-7, is SQTIHQWPATLVQPVGSPLSLECTVEGTSNPNLYWYRQAAGRGLQLLFYSVGIGQISSEVPQNLSASRPQDRQFILSSKKLLLSDSGFYLCAWSSRNEQYFGPGTRLTVT.

V gene TRBV11-3 combines with J gene TRBJ2-3; 7 bases are shared with TRBD2. The J segment lost 0 bases and the V segment lost 5 bases, leaving 8 bases of the junction unmatched. This CDR3 has 16 amino acids. The germline CDR1 and CDR2 sequences are SGHNT and YENEEA. The CDR3 loop reads CASSLVSGSSTDTQYF. In DNA, the CDR3 is TGTGCCAGCAGCCTAGTTAGCGGGTCTAGCACAGATACGCAGTATTTT.

V usage is TRBV4-3 and J usage is TRBJ1-6; 8 positions match TRBD1. The V gene's germline CDR1 is LGHNA and CDR2 YSLEER. The V and J ends lost 5 bases and 11 bases, in that order; junction bases with no gene match: 11. The CDR3 is 15 amino acids. In nucleotides, the CDR3 is TGCGCCAGCAGCTCGGACAGGGCGGGGTCGCCACCCCTCCACTTT. Its translation: CASSSDRAGSPPLHF.

CDR3 sequence reads: CAWNRDRGNTGELFF. DNA of the CDR3: TGTGCCTGGAATCGGGACAGGGGGAACACCGGGGAGCTGTTTTTT. The genes are TRBV30 and TRBJ2-2, with 10 positions matching TRBD1. Germline V gene lookup returns CDR1 GTSNPN and CDR2 SVGIG (reference sequence). CDR3 length equals 15 residues. The junction had 3 bases not matched to a gene; V was cut back by 4 bases and J by 1 base.

The table lists this clone with a count of one. The chain links TRBV7-2 to TRBJ1-1; D not certain. The CDR3 spans 12 residues. CDR1 and CDR2 (germline): SGHTA, FQGNSA. The V end was cut by 1 base, the J end by 8 bases, with 8 bases between. The CDR3 DNA reads TGTGCCAGCAGCTTAGAGACTACCGAAGCTTTCTTT. Translation gives CASSLETTEAFF. The full variable domain, in which reference TRBV7-2 and TRBJ1-1 provide the parts outside the CDR3, is GAGVSQSPSNKVTEKGKDVELRCDPISGHTALYWYRQSLGQGLEFLIYFQGNSAPDKSGLPSDRFSAERTGGSVSTLTIQRTQQEDSAVYLCASSLETTEAFFGQGTRLTVV.

The J gene is TRBJ2-1, the V gene TRBV7-9, with 11 bases that match TRBD2. V lost 5 bases, J lost 6 bases, and 9 bases stayed unmatched. The germline gives CDR1 SEHNR, CDR2 FQNEAQ (reference sequence). The CDR3 is 16 amino acids. The CDR3 region has the DNA TGTGCCAGCAGCCTCCAACTAGCGGGGGCCTTCAATGAGCAGTTCTTC. It codes for CASSLQLAGAFNEQFF.

V gene TRBV5-6 combines with J gene TRBJ2-1; the D gene is possibly TRBD1 (5 bases). The V gene's germline CDR1 is SGHDT and CDR2 YYEEEE. Trimming left V 2 bases short and J 4 bases short, with 7 bases between. There are 13 residues in the CDR3. The DNA of the CDR3 is TGTGCCAGCAGCTTCAACAGGTACAATGAGCAGTTCTTC. This sequence encodes CASSFNRYNEQFF.

The rearrangement links TRBV30 to TRBJ1-6; D remains ambiguous. The V gene lost 1 base and the J gene lost 7 bases, with 8 bases spanning the gap. This CDR3 has 13 amino acids. Looked up from germline, CDR1 is GTSNPN and CDR2 is SVGIG (reference sequence). The CDR3 DNA is TGTGCCTGGAGTGAAACAGACAATTCACCCCTCCACTTT. Protein product: CAWSETDNSPLHF.

V is TRBV5-4 and J is TRBJ2-1; 9 bases map to TRBD1. CDR3 length: 15 residues. J lost 6 bases, V lost 0 bases, and 4 bases had no gene match. Germline lookup yields CDR1 SGHNT and CDR2 YYREEE (reference sequence). The CDR3: CASSLGDREGNEQFF. In nucleotides, the CDR3 is TGTGCCAGCAGCTTGGGGGACAGGGAAGGCAATGAGCAGTTCTTC.

This clone was seen more than once but under ten times. The rearrangement links TRBV11-3 to TRBJ2-1, with D tentatively TRBD2 (6 bases). In germline, CDR1 is SGHNT, CDR2 YENEEA. V lost 5 bases and J 8 bases, leaving 25 bases between the germline ends. CDR3 size: 17 residues. CDR3 in amino acids: CASSQGLRERSGDEQFF. CDR3 coding DNA: TGTGCCAGCAGCCAAGGCCTACGGGAGAGGTCTGGGGATGAGCAGTTCTTC.

This chain connects TRBV10-3 to TRBJ1-5; D is perhaps TRBD1 (6 bases). Trimming left V 7 bases short and J 5 bases short, with 12 bases between. Per germline, CDR1 ENHRY and CDR2 SYGVKD. CDR3 length: 13 residues. CDR3 region: CAIKQGTDQPQHF. The CDR3 DNA reads as TGTGCCATCAAACAGGGTACGGATCAGCCCCAGCATTTT.

CDR3 protein: CASSSLQGWGTEAFF. CDR3 DNA sequence: TGTGCCAGCAGCTCCCTACAGGGATGGGGTACTGAAGCTTTCTTT. This chain connects TRBV7-9 to TRBJ1-1, with a weak D call TRBD1 (6 bases). The CDR3 loop spans 15 amino acids. In germline, CDR1 is SEHNR, CDR2 FQNEAQ (reference sequence). V was pared by 4 bases and J by 5 bases, with 17 bases between.

CDR3 sequence reads: CASSITGSRNYGYTF. Written as DNA, the CDR3 is TGTGCCAGTAGTATTACAGGGAGTAGGAACTATGGCTACACCTTC. The V gene is TRBV19, the J gene TRBJ1-2; a weak D match, TRBD1 (6 bases). Germline assignment: CDR1 LNHDA and CDR2 SQIVND (reference sequence). With 3 bases removed from V and 2 bases from J, the gap between germline ends came to 13 bases. CDR3 length: 15 amino acids.

The chain uses TRBV6-2 or TRBV6-3 and TRBJ1-5; weak D call: TRBD1 (6 bases). V was shortened by 6 bases and J by 3 bases, with 12 bases between the two germline ends. The length of the CDR3 is 14 residues. CDR1 and CDR2 (germline): MNHEY, SVGEGT. In nucleotides, the CDR3 is TGTGCCAGCAGCACTACAGGGTTCAATCAGCCCCAGCATTTT. Protein sequence: CASSTTGFNQPQHF.

The chain joins TRBV4-1 to TRBJ1-1; weak D call: TRBD1 (5 bases). The germline V gene has CDR1 MGHRA and CDR2 YSYEKL. Trimming left V 0 bases short and J 3 bases short, with 8 bases between. This CDR3 spans 14 amino acids. The CDR3 DNA follows: TGCGCCAGCAGCCAAGAGTTCAGGGACACTGAAGCTTTCTTT. Its protein product is CASSQEFRDTEAFF.